What follows are 8 T cell receptor beta chains derived from one specimen sequenced in a study of T cell responses to AZD1222 COVID-19 vaccine. Sequenced by immunoSEQ multiplex PCR; TCRdb stores in-frame clones only, minus some. The table includes 110,000 to 150,000 clones, over 75% detected once. Sequenced here: peripheral blood, sampled on day 0 of AZD1222 vaccination. These receptors were obtained from an adult in good health.

This chain uses TRBV5-4 with TRBJ1-6; D might be TRBD1 (5 bases). Trimming removed 5 bases from V and 13 bases from J, with 16 bases in between. The germline V gene has CDR1 SGHNT and CDR2 YYREEE (reference sequence). The CDR3 has 13 amino acids. The CDR3: CASSVGGGRPLHF. CDR3 DNA: TGTGCCAGCAGTGTGGGCGGGGGGAGGCCCCTCCACTTT.

The chain recombines TRBV28 with TRBJ1-2; 7 bases map to TRBD1. Looked up from germline, CDR1 is MDHEN and CDR2 is SYDVKM. The CDR3 has 13 amino acids. J lost 4 bases, V lost 5 bases, and 4 bases had no gene match. The CDR3 sequence is CASSTGQTYGYTF. CDR3 bases: TGTGCCAGCAGTACGGGACAGACCTATGGCTACACCTTC.

V usage is TRBV5-6 and J usage is TRBJ1-2, with D tentatively TRBD1 (6 bases). Per germline, CDR1 SGHDT and CDR2 YYEEEE. V lost 2 bases, J lost 2 bases, and 13 bases lay in between. This CDR3 spans 15 amino acids. CDR3 sequence: CASSLTPTGNYGYTF. The CDR3 nucleotides are TGTGCCAGCAGCTTAACCCCGACAGGCAACTATGGCTACACCTTC.

The genes are TRBV6-5 and TRBJ1-3, with unresolved D. The CDR3 is made up of 13 amino acids. Germline CDR1 reads MNHEY; CDR2 reads SVGAGI. V lost 7 bases, J lost 8 bases, and 15 bases lay in between. The CDR3: CASNSALRDTIYF. For the CDR3, the DNA is TGTGCCAGCAATAGCGCCTTGAGGGACACCATATATTTT.

The chain couples TRBV10-3 to TRBJ1-2; D gene unclear. V was shortened by 8 bases and J by 4 bases, with 8 bases between the two germline ends. Looked up from germline, CDR1 is ENHRY and CDR2 is SYGVKD. This CDR3 comprises 11 residues. The CDR3, as DNA: TGTGCCATCTCCTCTTCCTATGGCTACACCTTC. This translates into CAISSSYGYTF.

The rearrangement uses TRBV3-1 (or the pseudogene TRBV3-2) and TRBJ2-2; the match to TRBD1 covers 10 bases. Germline CDR1 LGHDT, CDR2 YNNKEL (reference sequence). The CDR3 has 15 residues. J gave up 6 bases and V 3 bases, and 4 bases lay outside the gene matches. The CDR3 here is CASSHGTGEPGELFF. CDR3 bases: TGTGCCAGCAGCCACGGGACAGGGGAGCCCGGGGAGCTGTTTTTT.

The chain is built from TRBV19 and TRBJ2-7; 7 positions match TRBD1. V shed 5 bases and J 0 bases; nucleotides not matched to a gene: 4. Germline assignment: CDR1 LNHDA and CDR2 SQIVND (reference sequence). The CDR3 has 14 amino acids. For the CDR3, the DNA is TGTGCCAGTAGTCTACGGGACAGCTCCTACGAGCAGTACTTC. This gives the protein CASSLRDSSYEQYF.

This sequence joins TRBV11-2 and TRBJ2-1; 8 positions match TRBD1. V was pared by 5 bases and J by 10 bases, with 16 bases of the junction left unmatched. The V gene's germline CDR1 is SGHAT and CDR2 FQNNGV. The CDR3 length is 16 residues. CDR3 region: CASSQFTSGQGSEQFF. CDR3 bases: TGTGCCAGCAGCCAGTTCACGTCCGGACAGGGAAGCGAGCAGTTCTTC.